The clone carrying this TCR beta chain has a count of ten or more. Noted time point: persistent/refractory GD, antithyroid drugs over 5 years with positive TRAb. PBMC-derived RNA was used for the TCR library. This specimen belongs to a study of regulatory T cells in long-lasting Graves disease. Libraries of TCR beta came from iRepertoire HTBI primers plus Arm-PCR of CDR3 regions. TCRdb passed the multiplex PCR reads through MiXCR, listing each CDR3 protein once. The table has hundreds of thousands of distinct CDR3 sequences, 20% to 25% seen once. This TCR derives from a female donor with Graves disease. Sequences were derived from peripheral blood mononuclear cells (PBMCs), sampled when the disease was refractory, from a patient treated with antithyroid drugs.

The CDR3: CASSMGLAYIQYF. DNA of the CDR3: TGTGCCAGCAGTATGGGACTAGCCTACATTCAGTACTTC. J is TRBJ2-4 and V is TRBV12-3 or TRBV12-4; 9 positions agree with TRBD2. The junction had 4 bases not matched to a gene; V was cut back by 5 bases and J by 8 bases. This CDR3 contains 13 residues.